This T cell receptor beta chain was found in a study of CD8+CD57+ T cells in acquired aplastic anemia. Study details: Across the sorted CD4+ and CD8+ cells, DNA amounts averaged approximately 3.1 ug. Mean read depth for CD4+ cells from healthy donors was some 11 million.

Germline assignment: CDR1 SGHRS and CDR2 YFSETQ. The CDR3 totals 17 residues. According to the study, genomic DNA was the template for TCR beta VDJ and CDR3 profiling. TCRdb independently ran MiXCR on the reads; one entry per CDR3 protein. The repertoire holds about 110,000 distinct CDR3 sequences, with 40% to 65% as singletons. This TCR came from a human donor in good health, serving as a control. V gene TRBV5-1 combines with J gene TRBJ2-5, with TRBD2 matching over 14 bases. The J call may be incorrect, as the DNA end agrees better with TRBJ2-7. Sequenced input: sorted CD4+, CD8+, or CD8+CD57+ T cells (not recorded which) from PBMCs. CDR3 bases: TGCGCCAGCAGCGGGGGGACTAGCGGGAGTGGTGGCTACGAGCAGTACTTC. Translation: CASSGGTSGSGGYEQYF.